This paragraph reports one T cell receptor beta chain. The CDR3 is made up of 13 amino acids. Trimming removed 7 bases from V and 7 bases from J; junction bases left unmatched: 5. Per the germline V gene, CDR1 is GTSNPN and CDR2 is SVGIG (reference sequence). These data come from a study of blood T cell repertoires in COVID-19. Background on the study: Donors in the United States, Italy and Spain gave samples during acute or convalescent COVID-19.

This table comes from immunoSEQ multiplex PCR, and its TCRdb copy is limited to in-frame clones, with some not included. This sample carries around 180,000 clones, approximately 80% of them seen once, and the ten largest clones take 10% to 15%. Membership in each cohort depended on participant-reported clinical history. Donors of Cohort 3 who recovered were those that had two negative PCRs, clearance, or symptom resolution. The chain is built from TRBV30 and TRBJ1-6, with 9 bases aligning to TRBD1. The origin of this receptor is a man over 45 who had recovered from COVID-19. The specimen sequenced was PBMCs or T cells enriched from blood (not recorded which). In nucleotides, the CDR3 is TGTGCCTATTCAGGGACAGGGAATTCACCCCTCCACTTT. Translating gives CAYSGTGNSPLHF.